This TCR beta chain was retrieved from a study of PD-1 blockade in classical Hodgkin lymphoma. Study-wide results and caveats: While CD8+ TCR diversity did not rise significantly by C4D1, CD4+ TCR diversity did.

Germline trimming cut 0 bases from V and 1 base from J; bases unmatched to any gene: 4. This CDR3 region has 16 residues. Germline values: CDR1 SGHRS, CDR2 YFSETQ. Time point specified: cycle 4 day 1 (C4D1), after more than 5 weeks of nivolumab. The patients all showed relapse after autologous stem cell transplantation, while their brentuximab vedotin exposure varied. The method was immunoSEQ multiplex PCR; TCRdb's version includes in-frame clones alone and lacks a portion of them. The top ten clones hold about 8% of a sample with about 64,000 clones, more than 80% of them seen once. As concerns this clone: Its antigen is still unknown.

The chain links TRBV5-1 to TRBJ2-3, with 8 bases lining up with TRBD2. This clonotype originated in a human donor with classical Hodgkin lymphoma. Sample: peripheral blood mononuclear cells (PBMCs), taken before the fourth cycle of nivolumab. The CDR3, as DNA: TGCGCCAGCAGCTTGGGGTCGGGAGGGGGCACAGATACGCAGTATTTT. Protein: CASSLGSGGGTDTQYF.